This T cell receptor beta chain appears in the sequencing data of a study of T cell changes during pregnancy in multiple sclerosis. TCRdb keeps only in-frame clones here, not all; method: immunoSEQ multiplex PCR. In the table there are about 61,000 clones, approximately 90% of which are singletons. This clone was found a few times. Germline V gene sequence: CDR1 LGHNT, CDR2 FRNRAP. V was pared by 6 bases and J by 4 bases, with 15 bases of the junction left unmatched. CDR3 length equals 17 residues. The sample was peripheral blood, taken in the first trimester of pregnancy. The clonotype originates from a female donor in good health, enrolled as a control in a pregnancy study. The chain is built from TRBV12-5 and TRBJ1-1, with TRBD1 matching over 9 bases. CDR3 protein: CASGKTGTGRRSTEAFF. The CDR3 nucleotides are TGTGCTAGTGGCAAAACAGGGACAGGGAGAAGGAGCACTGAAGCTTTCTTT.